These 32 T cell receptor beta chains came from one sample sequenced in a study of blood T cells in healthy people across ages. Next came a second PCR, run for about 7 to 12 cycles, which used a sample-barcoded 5' primer along with a J-beta primer mix. TCRdb re-derived calls from the 5' RACE reads in MiXCR, one entry per CDR3 protein. This table holds 1.5 million or so distinct CDR3 sequences, around two fifths found once. The specimen sequenced was blood. The receptors shown here come from a woman aged 18-35 years in good health.

This clonotype was recorded a few times. The chain couples TRBV20-1 to TRBJ2-7; TRBD1 matches 9 bases. CDR1 DFQATT and CDR2 SNEGSKA come from the germline V gene (reference sequence). J gave up 4 bases and V 1 base, and 5 bases lay outside the gene matches. The CDR3 covers 14 residues. The CDR3 sequence is CSARGTGTGYEQYF. DNA for the CDR3: TGCAGTGCTAGAGGTACCGGGACAGGGTACGAGCAGTACTTC.

This clonotype was found a few times. The chain recombines TRBV24-1 with TRBJ2-5; D is unclear. The J call is in doubt because the DNA end fits TRBJ2-7 better. Germline CDR1 reads KGHDR; CDR2 reads SFDVKD. This CDR3 has 13 amino acids. The CDR3 DNA reads as TGTGCCACCATAGAGCCGCAGATATACGAGCAGTACTTC. Protein product: CATIEPQIYEQYF.

The table lists this clonotype with a few counts. J is TRBJ2-3 and V is TRBV18; either TRBD1 or TRBD2 may supply D (5 bases each). The germline V gene has CDR1 KGHSH and CDR2 LQKENI. With 3 bases removed from V and 2 bases from J, the gap between germline ends came to 9 bases. There are 14 residues in the CDR3. CDR3 sequence reads: CASSPLGDTDTQYF. In DNA, the CDR3 is TGTGCCAGCTCACCCCTGGGGGACACAGATACGCAGTATTTT.

This chain joins TRBV20-1 and TRBJ2-5, with TRBD2 matching 14 bases. The J call may not be correct, given that the DNA end is closer to TRBJ2-7. Germline CDR1 is DFQATT and CDR2 is SNEGSKA (reference sequence). This CDR3 is built from 17 residues. In DNA, the CDR3 is TGCAGTGCTAAAGATGCGCGGGGACTAGCGGGAGAACACGAGCAGTACTTC. Protein product: CSAKDARGLAGEHEQYF.

Regarding this clonotype: A junction end diverges from the germline sequence, so it may reflect a read error. This chain uses TRBV2 with TRBJ2-3; 7 bases fit TRBD2. Germline-derived CDR1 and CDR2 are SNHLY and FYNNEI. The CDR3 spans 13 residues. CDR3 residues: CAGRAAGADTQYF. CDR3 DNA sequence: TGTGCCGGCAGGGCGGCGGGGGCAGATACGCAGTATTTT.

The chain joins TRBV28 to TRBJ1-2; D uncertain. CDR1 and CDR2 (germline): MDHEN, SYDVKM. The V end was cut by 6 bases, the J end by 2 bases, with 16 bases between. The CDR3 has 15 amino acids. DNA of the CDR3: TGTGCCAGCAGACCCATGGGAGTATCGAACTATGGCTACACCTTC. Protein sequence: CASRPMGVSNYGYTF.

The chain employs TRBV9 and TRBJ2-7, with a weak D call TRBD1 (5 bases). V dropped 5 bases and J dropped 2 bases, with 17 bases sitting between them. Germline CDR1 reads SGDLS; CDR2 reads YYNGEE. This CDR3 contains 15 residues. The CDR3 nucleotides read TGTGCCAGCAGTCAATTTCCAGGGTCGGCCTACGAGCAGTACTTC. This codes for CASSQFPGSAYEQYF.

The rearrangement joins TRBV5-1 to TRBJ2-5; 10 positions match TRBD1. Germline CDR1 is SGHRS and CDR2 is YFSETQ. With V trimmed by 0 bases and J by 11 bases, 13 bases remained unmatched. The CDR3 extends over 16 amino acids. The CDR3 loop reads CASSLVRGTGVLEQYF. The CDR3 region has the DNA TGCGCCAGCAGCTTGGTCCGTGGGACAGGGGTGCTGGAGCAGTACTTC.

This chain uses TRBV21-1 with TRBJ1-6; TRBD1, the table's D call, was not compared with the DNA. TRBV21-1 is deemed a pseudogene. The CDR3 totals 17 residues. This CDR3 reads CATRDRGIYPSDSPLHF. The CDR3, as DNA: TGTGCCACACGGGACAGGGGAATATACCCTTCGGATTCACCCCTCCACTTT.

The rearrangement links TRBV9 to TRBJ1-1; a weak D match, TRBD1 (5 bases). The V end lost 6 bases, the J end lost 4 bases, and 19 bases lay between the germline ends. The CDR3 is 15 amino acids. The germline CDR1 and CDR2 sequences are SGDLS and YYNGEE. As DNA, the CDR3 is TGTGCCAGCACCCTGACCGGGGACTCGGGCACTGAAGCTTTCTTT. This gives the protein CASTLTGDSGTEAFF. Together with reference TRBV9 and TRBJ1-1, the CDR3 gives the full variable domain: DSGVTQTPKHLITATGQRVTLRCSPRSGDLSVYWYQQSLDQGLQFLIQYYNGEERAKGNILERFSAQQFPDLHSELNLSSLELGDSALYFCASTLTGDSGTEAFFGQGTRLTVV.

J is TRBJ2-7 and V is TRBV27; no reliable D call. Germline V CDR1 and CDR2: MNHEY, SMNVEV (reference sequence). The CDR3 loop spans 14 amino acids. V lost 3 bases to trimming and J lost 3 bases, with 12 bases between them. The chain's CDR3 is CASSFWAENYEQYF. The CDR3 region has the DNA TGTGCCAGCAGTTTCTGGGCCGAGAACTACGAGCAGTACTTC.

This clonotype has a handful of counts. The chain links TRBV10-3 to TRBJ2-7, with D unresolved. The CDR3 spans 13 residues. The germline CDR1 and CDR2 sequences are ENHRY and SYGVKD. The ends were cut back, 11 bases at V and 1 base at J, with 15 bases in the middle. DNA of the CDR3: TGTGCCGCGGCAACGAGCAGTTCCTACGAGCAGTACTTC. This codes for CAAATSSSYEQYF.

A few counts support this clonotype. The V and J genes are TRBV12-3 or TRBV12-4 and TRBJ2-4; TRBD2 matches at 7 bases. The DNA end lines up better with TRBJ2-7; the J call may be wrong. The CDR3 spans 15 residues. This CDR3 reads CASSSQAGFPHEQYF. The CDR3 DNA follows: TGTGCCAGCAGTTCCCAAGCGGGATTTCCCCACGAGCAGTACTTC.

As to this clonotype: At one of its ends the junction is not consistent with the germline gene, which may arise from a read error. The CDR3 loop is CVSSSWTGNSGANVLTF. In nucleotides, the CDR3 is TGTGTCAGCAGTTCTTGGACGGGAAACTCTGGGGCCAACGTCCTGACTTTC. The V gene is TRBV27, the J gene TRBJ2-6; TRBD2 is a possible D gene (5 bases). The germline V gene encodes CDR1 MNHEY and CDR2 SMNVEV (reference sequence). This CDR3 comprises 17 residues.

This clonotype was seen at least ten times. The rearrangement uses TRBV4-1 and TRBJ2-1; D unresolved. The germline V gene has CDR1 MGHRA and CDR2 YSYEKL. The V end was cut by 0 bases, the J end by 6 bases, with 6 bases between. The CDR3 totals 13 residues. DNA for the CDR3: TGCGCCAGCAGCCAAGAATCACCCAATGAGCAGTTCTTC. Its translation: CASSQESPNEQFF.

The DNA for the CDR3 is TGTGCCAGCAGTCCCGGCGTTGGCCCTACCCCCACAGATACGCAGTATTTT. Translation: CASSPGVGPTPTDTQYF. This rearrangement joins TRBV6-1 to TRBJ2-3; no firm D call. The germline CDR1 and CDR2 sequences are MNHNS and SASEGT. V was shortened by 5 bases and J by 2 bases, with 20 bases between the two germline ends. The CDR3 sequence is 17 residues long.

The rearrangement uses TRBV7-2 and TRBJ2-3; TRBD2 aligns across 8 bases. CDR1 SGHTA and CDR2 FQGNSA come from the germline V gene. The V segment lost 5 bases and the J segment 4 bases; nucleotides outside the gene matches: 11. This CDR3 is 16 amino acids long. Written as DNA, the CDR3 is TGTGCCAGCAGCCCATGGGGTAGGACTAGCTCAGATACGCAGTATTTT. It is translated as CASSPWGRTSSDTQYF.

The gene calls are TRBV20-1 and TRBJ2-1; 9 bases agree with TRBD2. The CDR3 covers 19 residues. J was trimmed by 2 bases and V by 0 bases; bases with no gene match: 14. CDR1 DFQATT and CDR2 SNEGSKA come from the germline V gene (reference sequence). CDR3 DNA: TGCAGTGCTAGAGATATCCCCGGGGTAGCGGGAGTAGCCTACAATGAGCAGTTCTTC. Amino acid sequence: CSARDIPGVAGVAYNEQFF.

This clonotype showed up just a few times. The chain carries TRBV28 and TRBJ2-7; D tentatively fits TRBD1 or TRBD2 (7 bases each). Germline V gene sequence: CDR1 MDHEN, CDR2 SYDVKM. This CDR3 comprises 15 residues. Between the trimmed V and J ends, which lost 5 bases and 2 bases, there was a span of 16 bases. In nucleotides, the CDR3 is TGTGCCAGCAGTCAAGCGGGACAGAACACCTACGAGCAGTACTTC. Its translation: CASSQAGQNTYEQYF.

The rearrangement links TRBV20-1 to TRBJ2-1, with 7 positions matching TRBD1. V lost 6 bases to trimming and J lost 2 bases; unmatched junction nucleotides: 7. Germline CDR1 is DFQATT and CDR2 is SNEGSKA (reference sequence). This CDR3 has 14 amino acids. As DNA, the CDR3 is TGCAGTGCGCCAAACAGGGGCCCCTACAATGAGCAGTTCTTC. It is translated as CSAPNRGPYNEQFF.

V and J are TRBV20-1 and TRBJ1-6; no reliable D call. V lost 5 bases and J lost 5, with 13 bases in between. Germline V lookup: CDR1 DFQATT, CDR2 SNEGSKA (reference sequence). This CDR3 comprises 14 residues. The CDR3 loop is CSALDESHNSPLHF. CDR3 bases: TGCAGTGCTCTTGATGAGTCCCATAATTCACCCCTCCACTTT.

The rearrangement joins TRBV27 to TRBJ2-7, with D tentatively TRBD2 (7 bases). Per germline, CDR1 MNHEY and CDR2 SMNVEV (reference sequence). Trimming removed 8 bases from V and 4 bases from J, with 18 bases in between. This CDR3 spans 14 amino acids. CDR3 region: CASGPLGGAYEQYF. In nucleotides, the CDR3 is TGTGCCAGCGGTCCACTGGGGGGGGCGTACGAGCAGTACTTC.

The chain has TRBV28 and TRBJ2-1; maybe TRBD2 (5 bases). V lost 4 bases and J 0 bases, leaving 13 bases between the germline ends. This CDR3 has 16 residues. CDR1 and CDR2 from the germline V gene are MDHEN and SYDVKM. The CDR3 protein is CASSYLAAVSYNEQFF. The CDR3 DNA reads TGTGCCAGCAGTTACCTCGCAGCGGTCTCCTACAATGAGCAGTTCTTC.

This clonotype was seen a handful of times. The gene calls are TRBV28 and TRBJ1-6; D perhaps matches TRBD1 (6 bases). Per the germline V gene, CDR1 is MDHEN and CDR2 is SYDVKM. The V gene lost 6 bases and the J gene lost 10 bases, with 16 bases spanning the gap. The CDR3 totals 14 residues. In DNA form, the CDR3 reads TGTGCCAGCAGGGGGGCAGGGAGAGTATCACCCCTCCACTTT. Its protein product is CASRGAGRVSPLHF. Filled out from reference TRBV28 and TRBJ1-6, the complete variable domain reads DVKVTQSSRYLVKRTGEKVFLECVQDMDHENMFWYRQDPGLGLRLIYFSYDVKMKEKGDIPEGYSVSREKKERFSLILESASTNQTSMYLCASRGAGRVSPLHFGNGTRLTVT.

The V call is TRBV9, the J call TRBJ2-5; TRBD2 agrees at 8 bases. The CDR3 loop spans 18 amino acids. The germline gives CDR1 SGDLS, CDR2 YYNGEE. After removal of 0 bases from V and 2 bases from J, the junction contained 12 bases not matched to a gene. The CDR3 protein is CASSVEGGSGDLQETQYF. CDR3 in DNA: TGTGCCAGCAGCGTAGAGGGTGGTAGCGGGGACTTACAAGAGACCCAGTACTTC. Complete variable domain (other parts from reference TRBV9 and TRBJ2-5): DSGVTQTPKHLITATGQRVTLRCSPRSGDLSVYWYQQSLDQGLQFLIQYYNGEERAKGNILERFSAQQFPDLHSELNLSSLELGDSALYFCASSVEGGSGDLQETQYFGPGTRLLVL.

The chain is built from TRBV11-2 and TRBJ1-2, with D unresolved. Germline V lookup: CDR1 SGHAT, CDR2 FQNNGV. V lost 0 bases and J lost 0, with 11 bases in between. CDR3 length: 16 amino acids. The CDR3 DNA sequence: TGTGCCAGCAGCTTAGATCGATCGGGCCCTAACTATGGCTACACCTTC. Its translation is CASSLDRSGPNYGYTF.

This clonotype was seen a few times. The V and J genes are TRBV30 and TRBJ1-6; tentative D call: TRBD1 (6 bases). Per germline, CDR1 GTSNPN and CDR2 SVGIG (reference sequence). The CDR3 loop spans 15 amino acids. The V and J ends lost 3 bases and 14 bases respectively, with 23 bases between them. As DNA, the CDR3 is TGTGCCTGGAGCTTGTCAGGGGCCTTTGGGATGGCCCTCCACTTT. Translated, it gives CAWSLSGAFGMALHF.

The chain recombines TRBV30 with TRBJ2-4; 7 bases map to TRBD1. V was pared by 1 base and J by 0 bases, with 3 bases of the junction left unmatched. CDR1 GTSNPN and CDR2 SVGIG come from the germline V gene (reference sequence). CDR3 length: 15 residues. The CDR3 bases are TGTGCCTGGAGTGACAGGGGCTTAGCCAAAAACATTCAGTACTTC. This gives the protein CAWSDRGLAKNIQYF.

There are a few counts of this clonotype. The chain recombines TRBV14 with TRBJ2-1, with a possible D match to TRBD2 (5 bases). CDR3 length: 19 residues. V shed 0 bases and J shed 8 bases, with 26 bases lying between them. CDR1 and CDR2 from the germline V gene are SGHDN and FVKESK. The CDR3 here is CASSQDVRGLRPTHDEQFF. CDR3 in DNA: TGTGCCAGCAGCCAAGATGTGAGAGGGCTTCGACCTACGCACGATGAGCAGTTCTTC.

This clonotype was counted many times. This rearrangement joins TRBV7-2 to TRBJ2-5; TRBD2 agrees at 12 bases. Germline loops: CDR1 SGHTA, CDR2 FQGNSA. This CDR3 spans 18 amino acids. J lost 4 bases, V lost 2 bases, and 11 bases had no gene match. The CDR3, as DNA: TGTGCCAGCAGCTTATCCCAATCGACTAGCGGGAGAGGAGAGACCCAGTACTTC. Translation gives CASSLSQSTSGRGETQYF. Supplemented by reference TRBV7-2 and TRBJ2-5, the full variable domain reads GAGVSQSPSNKVTEKGKDVELRCDPISGHTALYWYRQSLGQGLEFLIYFQGNSAPDKSGLPSDRFSAERTGGSVSTLTIQRTQQEDSAVYLCASSLSQSTSGRGETQYFGPGTRLLVL.

The J gene is TRBJ2-1, the V gene TRBV12-3 or TRBV12-4, with 8 nucleotides matching TRBD2. CDR3 length: 13 amino acids. J lost 9 bases, V lost 8 bases, and 9 bases had no gene match. This CDR3 reads CASCAGGASEQFF. In DNA, the CDR3 is TGTGCCAGCTGTGCGGGAGGAGCTAGTGAGCAGTTCTTC.

The chain has TRBV5-1 and TRBJ1-2, with 12 bases that match TRBD1. V gave up 4 bases and J gave up 12 bases; unmatched junction bases: 7. The CDR3 extends over 13 amino acids. CDR1 is SGHRS, CDR2 YFSETQ, per germline. CDR3 loop: CASSKGTGGADTF. The CDR3 DNA sequence: TGCGCCAGCAGCAAAGGGACAGGGGGCGCGGACACCTTC.